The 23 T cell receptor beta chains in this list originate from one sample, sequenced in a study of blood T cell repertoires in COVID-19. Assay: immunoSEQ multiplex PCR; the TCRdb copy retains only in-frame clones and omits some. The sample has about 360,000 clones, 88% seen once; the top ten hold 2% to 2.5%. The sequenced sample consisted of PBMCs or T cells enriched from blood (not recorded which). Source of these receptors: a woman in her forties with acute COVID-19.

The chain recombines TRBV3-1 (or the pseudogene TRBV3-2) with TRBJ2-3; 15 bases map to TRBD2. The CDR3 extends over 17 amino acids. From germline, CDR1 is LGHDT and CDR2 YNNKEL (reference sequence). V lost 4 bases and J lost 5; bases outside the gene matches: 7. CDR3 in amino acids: CASSPWTSGGAGDTQYF. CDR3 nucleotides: TGTGCCAGCAGCCCCTGGACTAGCGGGGGGGCAGGAGATACGCAGTATTTT.

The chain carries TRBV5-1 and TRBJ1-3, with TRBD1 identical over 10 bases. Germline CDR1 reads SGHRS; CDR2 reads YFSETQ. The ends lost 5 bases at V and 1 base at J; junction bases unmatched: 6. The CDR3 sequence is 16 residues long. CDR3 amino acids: CASSHGQGGSGNTIYF. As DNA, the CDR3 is TGCGCCAGCAGTCATGGACAGGGGGGTTCTGGAAACACCATATATTTT. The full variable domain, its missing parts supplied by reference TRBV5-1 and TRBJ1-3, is KAGVTQTPRYLIKTRGQQVTLSCSPISGHRSVSWYQQTPGQGLQFLFEYFSETQRNKGNFPGRFSGRQFSNSRSEMNVSTLELGDSALYLCASSHGQGGSGNTIYFGEGSWLTVV.

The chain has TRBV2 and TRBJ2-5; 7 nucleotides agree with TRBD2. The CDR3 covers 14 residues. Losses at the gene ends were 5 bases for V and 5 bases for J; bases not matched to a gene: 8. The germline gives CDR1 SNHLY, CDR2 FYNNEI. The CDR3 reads CASSFGGSVETQYF. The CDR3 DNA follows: TGTGCCAGCAGTTTCGGGGGGTCGGTGGAGACCCAGTACTTC.

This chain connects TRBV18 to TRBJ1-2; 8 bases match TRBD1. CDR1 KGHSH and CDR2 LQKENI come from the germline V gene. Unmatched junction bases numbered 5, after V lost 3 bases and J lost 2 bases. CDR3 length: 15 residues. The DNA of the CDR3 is TGTGCCAGCTCACCGGGACAGGCTAAAAACTATGGCTACACCTTC. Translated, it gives CASSPGQAKNYGYTF.

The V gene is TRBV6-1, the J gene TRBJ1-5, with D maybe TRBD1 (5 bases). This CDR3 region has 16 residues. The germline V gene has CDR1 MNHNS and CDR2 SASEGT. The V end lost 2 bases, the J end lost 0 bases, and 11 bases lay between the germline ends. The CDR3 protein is CASSELQGHSNQPQHF. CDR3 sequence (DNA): TGTGCCAGCAGTGAACTCCAGGGCCATAGCAATCAGCCCCAGCATTTT.

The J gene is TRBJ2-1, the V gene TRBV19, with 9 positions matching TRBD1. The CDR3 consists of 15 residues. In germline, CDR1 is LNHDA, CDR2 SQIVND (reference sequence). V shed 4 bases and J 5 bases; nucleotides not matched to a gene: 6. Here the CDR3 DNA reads TGTGCCAGTAGTAATTTGAGACAGGGGGACAATGAGCAGTTCTTC. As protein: CASSNLRQGDNEQFF.

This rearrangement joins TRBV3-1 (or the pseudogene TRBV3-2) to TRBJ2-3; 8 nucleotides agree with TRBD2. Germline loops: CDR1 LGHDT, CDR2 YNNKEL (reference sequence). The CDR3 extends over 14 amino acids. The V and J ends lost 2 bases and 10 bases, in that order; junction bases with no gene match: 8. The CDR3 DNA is TGTGCCAGCAGCCAACAACCTCGGGGGGGGGCGCAGTATTTT. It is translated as CASSQQPRGGAQYF.

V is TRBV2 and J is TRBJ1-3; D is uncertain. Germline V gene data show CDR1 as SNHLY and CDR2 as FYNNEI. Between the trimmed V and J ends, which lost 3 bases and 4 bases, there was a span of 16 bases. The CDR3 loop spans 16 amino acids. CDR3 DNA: TGTGCCAGCAGTGATTTGGGCGGGGTTTACGGAAACACCATATATTTT. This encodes CASSDLGGVYGNTIYF.

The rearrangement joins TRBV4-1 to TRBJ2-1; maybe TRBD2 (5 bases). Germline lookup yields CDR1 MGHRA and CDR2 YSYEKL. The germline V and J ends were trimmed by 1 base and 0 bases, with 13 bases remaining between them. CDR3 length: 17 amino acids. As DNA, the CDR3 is TGCGCCAGCAGCCAAGTAGTCCCCAGCGGCTCCTACAATGAGCAGTTCTTC. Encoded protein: CASSQVVPSGSYNEQFF.

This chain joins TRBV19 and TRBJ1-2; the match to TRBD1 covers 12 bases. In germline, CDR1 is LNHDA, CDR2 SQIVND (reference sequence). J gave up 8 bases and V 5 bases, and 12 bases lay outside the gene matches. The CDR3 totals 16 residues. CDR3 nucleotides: TGTGCCAGTAGTTCTCGCCCGGGACAGGGGGCTGAAGGCTACACCTTC. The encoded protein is CASSSRPGQGAEGYTF.

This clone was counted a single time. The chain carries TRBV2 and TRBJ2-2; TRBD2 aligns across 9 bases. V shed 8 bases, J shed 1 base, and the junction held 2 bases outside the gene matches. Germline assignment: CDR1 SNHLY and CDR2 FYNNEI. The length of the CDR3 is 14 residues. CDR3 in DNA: TGTGCCAGCGTACTAGCGGGGAACACCGGGGAGCTGTTTTTT. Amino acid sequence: CASVLAGNTGELFF.

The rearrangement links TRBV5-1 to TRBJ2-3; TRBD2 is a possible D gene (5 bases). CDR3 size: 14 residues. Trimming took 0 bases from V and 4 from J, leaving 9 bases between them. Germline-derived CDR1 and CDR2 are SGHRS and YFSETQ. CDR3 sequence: CASSLDAGPDTQYF. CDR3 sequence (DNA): TGCGCCAGCAGCTTGGACGCGGGCCCAGATACGCAGTATTTT.

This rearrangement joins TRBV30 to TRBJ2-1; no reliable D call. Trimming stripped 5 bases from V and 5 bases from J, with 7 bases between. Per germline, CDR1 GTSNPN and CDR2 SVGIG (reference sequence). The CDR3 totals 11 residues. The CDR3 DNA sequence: TGTGCCTGGCAGGATAACAATGAGCAGTTCTTC. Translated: CAWQDNNEQFF.

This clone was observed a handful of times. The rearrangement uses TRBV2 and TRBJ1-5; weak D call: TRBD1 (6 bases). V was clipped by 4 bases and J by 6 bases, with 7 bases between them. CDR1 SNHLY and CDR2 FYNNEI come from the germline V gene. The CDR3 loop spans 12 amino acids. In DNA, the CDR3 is TGTGCCAGCAGTGTAGGGGGTCAGCCCCAGCATTTT. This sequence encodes CASSVGGQPQHF.

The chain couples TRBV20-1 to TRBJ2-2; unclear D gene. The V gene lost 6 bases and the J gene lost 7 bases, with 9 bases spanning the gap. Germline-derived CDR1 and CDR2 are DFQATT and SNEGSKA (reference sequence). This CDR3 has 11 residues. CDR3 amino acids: CSAEDIGELFF. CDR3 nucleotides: TGCAGTGCGGAAGACATCGGGGAGCTGTTTTTT.

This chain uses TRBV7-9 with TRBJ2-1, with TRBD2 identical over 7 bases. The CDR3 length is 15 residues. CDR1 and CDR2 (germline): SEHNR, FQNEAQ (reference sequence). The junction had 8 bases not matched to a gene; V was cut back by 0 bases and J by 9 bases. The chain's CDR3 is CASSLAQLAVGEQFF. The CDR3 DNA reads TGTGCCAGCAGCTTAGCGCAGCTAGCGGTGGGTGAGCAGTTCTTC. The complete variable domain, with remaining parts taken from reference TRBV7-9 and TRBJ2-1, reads DTGVSQNPRHKITKRGQNVTFRCDPISEHNRLYWYRQTLGQGPEFLTYFQNEAQLEKSRLLSDRFSAERPKGSFSTLEIQRTEQGDSAMYLCASSLAQLAVGEQFFGPGTRLTVL.

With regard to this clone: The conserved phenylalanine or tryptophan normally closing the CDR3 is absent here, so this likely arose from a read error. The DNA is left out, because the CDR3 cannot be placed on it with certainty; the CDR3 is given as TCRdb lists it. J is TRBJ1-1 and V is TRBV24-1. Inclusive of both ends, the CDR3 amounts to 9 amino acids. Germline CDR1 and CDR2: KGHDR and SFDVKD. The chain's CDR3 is CATSDFLKE.

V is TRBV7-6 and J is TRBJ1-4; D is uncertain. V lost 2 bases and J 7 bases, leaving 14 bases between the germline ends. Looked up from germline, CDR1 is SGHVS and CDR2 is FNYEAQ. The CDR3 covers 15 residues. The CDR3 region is CASSLNPARGEKLFF. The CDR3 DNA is TGTGCCAGCAGCTTAAACCCCGCTCGGGGTGAAAAACTGTTTTTT. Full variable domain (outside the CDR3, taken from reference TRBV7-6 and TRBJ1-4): GAGVSQSPRYKVTKRGQDVALRCDPISGHVSLYWYRQALGQGPEFLTYFNYEAQQDKSGLPNDRFSAERPEGSISTLTIQRTEQRDSAMYRCASSLNPARGEKLFFGSGTQLSVL.

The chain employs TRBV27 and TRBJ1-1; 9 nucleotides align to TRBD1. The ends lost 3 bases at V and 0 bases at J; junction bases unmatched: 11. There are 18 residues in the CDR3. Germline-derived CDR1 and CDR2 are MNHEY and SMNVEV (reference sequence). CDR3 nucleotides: TGTGCCAGCAGTTTCCTGTCTCCGGGACAGGGATTGAACACTGAAGCTTTCTTT. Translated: CASSFLSPGQGLNTEAFF.

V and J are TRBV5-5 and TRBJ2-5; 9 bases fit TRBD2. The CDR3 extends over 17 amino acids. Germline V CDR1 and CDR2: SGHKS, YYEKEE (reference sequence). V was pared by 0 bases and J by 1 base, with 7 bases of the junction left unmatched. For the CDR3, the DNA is TGTGCCAGCAGCTTGGCCCCTAGCGGGGTGGGCCAAGAGACCCAGTACTTC. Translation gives CASSLAPSGVGQETQYF.

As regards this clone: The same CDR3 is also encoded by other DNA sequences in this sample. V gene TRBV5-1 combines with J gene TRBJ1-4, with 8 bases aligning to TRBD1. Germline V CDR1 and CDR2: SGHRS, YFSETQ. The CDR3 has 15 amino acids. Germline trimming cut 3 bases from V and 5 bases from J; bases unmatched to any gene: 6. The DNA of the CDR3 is TGCGCCAGCAGCTGGGGGACAGGCGAGAATGAAAAACTGTTTTTT. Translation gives CASSWGTGENEKLFF.

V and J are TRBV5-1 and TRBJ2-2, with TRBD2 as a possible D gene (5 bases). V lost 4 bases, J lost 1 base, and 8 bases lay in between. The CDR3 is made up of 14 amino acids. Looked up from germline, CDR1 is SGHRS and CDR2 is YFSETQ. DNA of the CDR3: TGCGCCAGCAGCGGACTCCTGAACACCGGGGAGCTGTTTTTT. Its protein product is CASSGLLNTGELFF.

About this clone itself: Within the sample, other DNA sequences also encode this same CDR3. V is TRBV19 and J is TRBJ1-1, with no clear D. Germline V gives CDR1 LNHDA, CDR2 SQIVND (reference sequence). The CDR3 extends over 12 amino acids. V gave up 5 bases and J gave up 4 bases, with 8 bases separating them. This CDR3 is CASSDRGTEAFF. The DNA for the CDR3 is TGTGCCAGTAGTGACCGGGGCACTGAAGCTTTCTTT. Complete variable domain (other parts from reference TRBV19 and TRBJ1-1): DGGITQSPKYLFRKEGQNVTLSCEQNLNHDAMYWYRQDPGQGLRLIYYSQIVNDFQKGDIAEGYSVSREKKESFPLTVTSAQKNPTAFYLCASSDRGTEAFFGQGTRLTVV.